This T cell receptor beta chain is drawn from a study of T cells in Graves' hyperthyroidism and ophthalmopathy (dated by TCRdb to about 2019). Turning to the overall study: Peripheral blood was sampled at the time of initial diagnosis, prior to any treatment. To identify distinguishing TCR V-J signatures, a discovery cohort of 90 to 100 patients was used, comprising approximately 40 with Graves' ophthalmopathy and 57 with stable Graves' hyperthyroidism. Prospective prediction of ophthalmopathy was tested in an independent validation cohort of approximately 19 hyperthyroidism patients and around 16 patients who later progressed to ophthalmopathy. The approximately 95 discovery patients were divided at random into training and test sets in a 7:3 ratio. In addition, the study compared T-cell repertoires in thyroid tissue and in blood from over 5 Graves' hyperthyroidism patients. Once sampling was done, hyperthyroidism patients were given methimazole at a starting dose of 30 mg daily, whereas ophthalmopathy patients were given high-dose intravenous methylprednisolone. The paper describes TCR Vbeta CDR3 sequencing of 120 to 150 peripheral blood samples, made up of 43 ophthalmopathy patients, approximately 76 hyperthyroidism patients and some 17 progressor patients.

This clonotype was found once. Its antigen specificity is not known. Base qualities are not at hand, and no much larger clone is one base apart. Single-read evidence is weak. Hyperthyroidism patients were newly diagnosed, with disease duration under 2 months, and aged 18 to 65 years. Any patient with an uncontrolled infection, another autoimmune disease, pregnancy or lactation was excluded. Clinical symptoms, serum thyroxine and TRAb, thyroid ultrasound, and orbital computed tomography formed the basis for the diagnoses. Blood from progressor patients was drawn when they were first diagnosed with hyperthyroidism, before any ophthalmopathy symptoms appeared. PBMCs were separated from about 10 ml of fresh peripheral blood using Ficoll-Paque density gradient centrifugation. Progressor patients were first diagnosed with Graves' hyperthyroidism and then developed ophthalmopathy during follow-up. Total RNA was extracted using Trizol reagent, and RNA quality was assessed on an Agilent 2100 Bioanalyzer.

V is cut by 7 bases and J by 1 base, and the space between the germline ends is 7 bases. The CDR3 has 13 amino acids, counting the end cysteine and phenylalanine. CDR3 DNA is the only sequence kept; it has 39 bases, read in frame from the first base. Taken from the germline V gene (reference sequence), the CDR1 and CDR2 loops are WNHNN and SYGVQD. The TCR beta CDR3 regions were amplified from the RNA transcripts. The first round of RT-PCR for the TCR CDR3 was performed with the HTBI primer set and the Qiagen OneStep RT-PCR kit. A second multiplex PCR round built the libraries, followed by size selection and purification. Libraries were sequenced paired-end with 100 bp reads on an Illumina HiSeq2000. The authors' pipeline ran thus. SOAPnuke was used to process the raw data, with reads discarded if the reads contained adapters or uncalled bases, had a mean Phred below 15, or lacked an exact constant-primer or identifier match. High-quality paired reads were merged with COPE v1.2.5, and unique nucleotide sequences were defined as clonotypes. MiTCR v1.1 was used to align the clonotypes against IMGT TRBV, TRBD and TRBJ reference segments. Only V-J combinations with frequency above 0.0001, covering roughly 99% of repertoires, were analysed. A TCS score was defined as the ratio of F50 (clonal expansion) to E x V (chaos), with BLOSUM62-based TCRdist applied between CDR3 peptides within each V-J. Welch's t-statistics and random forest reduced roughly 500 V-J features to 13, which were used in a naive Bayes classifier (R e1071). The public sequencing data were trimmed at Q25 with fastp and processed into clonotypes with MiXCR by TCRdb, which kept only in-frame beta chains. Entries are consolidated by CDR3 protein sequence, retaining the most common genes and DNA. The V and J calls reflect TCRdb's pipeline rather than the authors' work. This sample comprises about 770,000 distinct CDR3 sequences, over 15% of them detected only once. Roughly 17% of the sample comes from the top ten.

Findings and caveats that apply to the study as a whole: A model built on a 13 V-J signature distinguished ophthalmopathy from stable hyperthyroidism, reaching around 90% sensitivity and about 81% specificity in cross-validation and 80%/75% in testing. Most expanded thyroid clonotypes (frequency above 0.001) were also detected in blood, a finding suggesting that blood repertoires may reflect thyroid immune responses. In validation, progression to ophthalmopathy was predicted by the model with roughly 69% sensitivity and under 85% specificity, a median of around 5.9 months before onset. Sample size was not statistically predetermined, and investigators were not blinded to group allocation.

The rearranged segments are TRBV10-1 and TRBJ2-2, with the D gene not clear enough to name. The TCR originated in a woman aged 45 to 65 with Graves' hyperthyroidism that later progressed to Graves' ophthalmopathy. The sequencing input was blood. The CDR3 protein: CASMRENTGELFF. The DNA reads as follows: TGCGCCAGCATGAGAGAGAACACCGGGGAGCTGTTTTTT.